The 18 T cell receptor beta chains below were found in one sample sequenced in a study of blood T cell repertoires in COVID-19 (dated by TCRdb to 2018 to 2021). The library was prepared using the immunoSEQ multiplex PCR assay. As stored in TCRdb, this immuneACCESS dataset retains in-frame rearrangements with V and J assigned. A fraction of the clones does not appear; measured against another copy, unresolved V genes explain less than half of the discrepancy, and the remainder lacks a known reason. Here the sample has 45,000 to 55,000 clones; approximately 84% occur a single time. The ten largest account for more than 13% of the sample. The specimen was peripheral blood. These receptors all come from a human donor with active or convalescent COVID-19. The donor label of this sample is uncertain.

This chain links TRBV19 with TRBJ1-1; D unresolved. CDR1 is LNHDA and CDR2 is SQIVND in the germline V gene (reference sequence). The CDR3 contains 15 residues. With 0 bases removed from V and 2 bases from J, the gap between germline ends came to 10 bases. The CDR3 nucleotides are TGTGCCAGTAGTATAGATCTAGGCTCAAACACTGAAGCTTTCTTT. Amino acid sequence: CASSIDLGSNTEAFF.

V is TRBV30 and J is TRBJ2-5; D gene ambiguous. V lost 5 bases and J 5 bases, leaving 6 bases between the germline ends. Germline V gene sequence: CDR1 GTSNPN, CDR2 SVGIG (reference sequence). This CDR3 is built from 10 residues. CDR3: CAWGQETQYF. CDR3 sequence (DNA): TGTGCCTGGGGGCAGGAGACCCAGTACTTC.

The V call is TRBV4-1, the J call TRBJ2-5, with 15 bases fitting TRBD2. In germline, CDR1 is MGHRA, CDR2 YSYEKL. CDR3 size: 17 residues. Trimming at V came to 4 bases and at J to 5 bases, leaving 8 bases not matched to a gene. The CDR3 loop is CASSRGLAGGLGETQYF. The DNA for the CDR3 is TGCGCCAGCAGCCGTGGACTAGCGGGAGGGTTAGGGGAGACCCAGTACTTC.

There are a few counts of this clone. The V gene is TRBV27, the J gene TRBJ1-2, with D unclear. The germline V and J ends were trimmed by 10 bases and 5 bases, with 11 bases remaining between them. CDR1 MNHEY and CDR2 SMNVEV come from the germline V gene (reference sequence). This CDR3 is built from 11 residues. The chain's CDR3 is CATIRLYGYTF. The CDR3 DNA sequence: TGTGCCACCATCCGGTTATATGGCTACACCTTC.

The J gene is TRBJ1-1, the V gene TRBV7-9; no clear D gene. The CDR3 runs to 15 residues. CDR1 and CDR2 from the germline V gene are SEHNR and FQNEAQ (reference sequence). Trimming took off 0 bases at V and 5 bases at J, with 13 bases between the two ends. The chain's CDR3 is CASSLAYIRETEAFF. The CDR3 coding sequence is TGTGCCAGCAGCTTAGCGTACATTCGGGAAACTGAAGCTTTCTTT.

V is TRBV5-1 and J is TRBJ2-5; 9 nucleotides line up with TRBD1. The CDR3 is 16 amino acids. V gave up 6 bases and J gave up 4 bases; unmatched junction bases: 13. From germline, CDR1 is SGHRS and CDR2 YFSETQ. The CDR3 reads CASNPAVSQGAETQYF. The CDR3 DNA reads TGCGCCAGCAACCCCGCCGTTTCACAGGGGGCAGAGACCCAGTACTTC.

V and J are TRBV28 and TRBJ1-1, with a possible D match to TRBD1 (5 bases). Germline CDR1 and CDR2: MDHEN and SYDVKM. CDR3 length equals 13 residues. The V gene lost 5 bases and the J gene lost 0 bases, with 7 bases spanning the gap. The CDR3 is CASSPGLNTEAFF. CDR3 DNA: TGTGCCAGCAGTCCAGGGTTGAACACTGAAGCTTTCTTT.

This clone has just a few counts. The V and J genes are TRBV4-2 and TRBJ2-1, with D uncertain. The CDR3 has 14 residues. Trimming stripped 1 base from V and 7 bases from J, with 11 bases between. Germline V lookup: CDR1 LGHNA, CDR2 YNFKEQ. CDR3 sequence reads: CASSQVSDDNEQFF. The DNA of the CDR3 is TGTGCCAGCAGCCAAGTAAGCGACGATAATGAGCAGTTCTTC.

This sequence joins TRBV6-4 and TRBJ2-2; no reliable D call. The CDR3 contains 13 residues. The germline V gene has CDR1 MRHNA and CDR2 SNTAGT. V lost 0 bases to trimming and J lost 4 bases, with 3 bases between them. The CDR3 is CASSDSSTGELFF. CDR3 in DNA: TGTGCCAGCAGTGACTCTAGCACCGGGGAGCTGTTTTTT.

The rearrangement joins TRBV29-1 to TRBJ1-2, with TRBD1 matching 11 bases. The CDR3 runs to 14 residues. Germline values: CDR1 SQVTM, CDR2 ANQGSEA. The V and J ends lost 5 bases and 5 bases, in that order; junction bases with no gene match: 7. The DNA of the CDR3 is TGCAGCGTTTATACCGGGACAGGGGGATATGGCTACACCTTC. It encodes CSVYTGTGGYGYTF.

This clone was picked up a small number of times. The J gene is TRBJ1-1, the V gene TRBV28; 7 bases align to TRBD1. CDR3 length equals 13 residues. The germline V gene has CDR1 MDHEN and CDR2 SYDVKM. The V and J ends lost 6 bases and 5 bases, in that order; junction bases with no gene match: 6. CDR3 nucleotides: TGTGCCAGCAGGTCGGGACAGATGACTGAAGCTTTCTTT. Its protein product is CASRSGQMTEAFF.

This sequence joins TRBV30 and TRBJ1-2; D not certain. CDR1 and CDR2 (germline): GTSNPN, SVGIG (reference sequence). V was shortened by 2 bases and J by 2 bases, with 15 bases between the two germline ends. This CDR3 contains 15 residues. In DNA, the CDR3 is TGTGCCTGGAGTTCGGATTCGAGAGGGAACTATGGCTACACCTTC. It encodes CAWSSDSRGNYGYTF.

The chain has TRBV9 and TRBJ2-7; D is perhaps TRBD1 (5 bases). The V and J ends lost 4 bases and 0 bases respectively, with 11 bases between them. The germline CDR1 and CDR2 sequences are SGDLS and YYNGEE. The CDR3 is 14 residues long. The CDR3 reads CASSKEQDSYEQYF. CDR3 in DNA: TGTGCCAGCAGCAAGGAACAGGACTCCTACGAGCAGTACTTC. The full variable domain, its missing parts supplied by reference TRBV9 and TRBJ2-7, is DSGVTQTPKHLITATGQRVTLRCSPRSGDLSVYWYQQSLDQGLQFLIQYYNGEERAKGNILERFSAQQFPDLHSELNLSSLELGDSALYFCASSKEQDSYEQYFGPGTRLTVT.

This clone was seen only a few times. CDR3 amino acids: CSVEELQGSGYTF. The CDR3 coding sequence is TGCAGCGTTGAAGAACTACAGGGGTCTGGCTACACCTTC. This chain uses TRBV29-1 with TRBJ1-2; 7 bases line up with TRBD1. The CDR3 covers 13 residues. Germline V gene lookup returns CDR1 SQVTM and CDR2 ANQGSEA. The junction had 5 bases not matched to a gene; V was cut back by 0 bases and J by 7 bases.

This clone was seen a handful of times. The V call is TRBV2, the J call TRBJ1-3; 8 bases fit TRBD1. In germline, CDR1 is SNHLY, CDR2 FYNNEI. The CDR3 is 16 amino acids. With 2 bases clipped from V and 0 bases from J, the junction kept 3 bases outside the gene matches. CDR3 sequence reads: CASSEKQGASGNTIYF. CDR3 bases: TGTGCCAGCAGTGAAAAGCAGGGGGCCTCTGGAAACACCATATATTTT.

The CDR3 spells CATSDHPGQETQYF. The CDR3 DNA is TGTGCCACCAGTGACCATCCCGGGCAAGAGACCCAGTACTTC. The chain combines TRBV24-1 with TRBJ2-5; D gene uncertain. CDR3 length equals 14 residues. Deletions cut 4 bases from V and 2 bases from J, with 10 bases between. The germline gives CDR1 KGHDR, CDR2 SFDVKD.

This clone came up once. The CDR3 reads CASSPPPGLAGVSYNEQFF. The CDR3, as DNA: TGTGCCAGCAGCCCCCCTCCGGGACTAGCGGGAGTTTCCTACAATGAGCAGTTCTTC. The J gene is TRBJ2-1, the V gene TRBV9, with TRBD2 matching over 14 bases. This CDR3 contains 19 residues. Looked up from germline, CDR1 is SGDLS and CDR2 is YYNGEE. Trimming at V came to 4 bases and at J to 1 base, leaving 10 bases not matched to a gene. Supplemented by reference TRBV9 and TRBJ2-1, the full variable domain reads DSGVTQTPKHLITATGQRVTLRCSPRSGDLSVYWYQQSLDQGLQFLIQYYNGEERAKGNILERFSAQQFPDLHSELNLSSLELGDSALYFCASSPPPGLAGVSYNEQFFGPGTRLTVL.

The gene calls are TRBV6-5 and TRBJ1-5; 7 positions agree with TRBD1. The V and J ends lost 6 bases and 8 bases, in that order; junction bases with no gene match: 13. In germline, CDR1 is MNHEY, CDR2 SVGAGI. This CDR3 is built from 15 residues. CDR3 protein: CASRYGQASQEPQHF. CDR3 sequence (DNA): TGTGCCAGCAGATATGGACAGGCCTCTCAAGAGCCCCAGCATTTT.